These T cell receptor beta chains were read from a single sample in a study of sequential checkpoint blockade in melanoma. The table came from immunoSEQ multiplex PCR; TCRdb's copy has only in-frame clones and leaves some out. The sample shows about 900 clones, approximately 24% of them seen only once. The input for sequencing was tumor tissue (inferred from file names), taken from a patient given nivolumab and ipilimumab in sequence. The receptors here all came from a human donor with melanoma. CDR3s include the opening cysteine and the closing phenylalanine or tryptophan. D genes are given only for firm matches. Expanded clones are given a class, and other clones once, few, many or no size at all.

>NA|NA|14|TRBJ1-2|TRBV6-8
CASLPRGLSDGYTF
TGTGCCAGCCTACCCAGGGGCCTCAGCGATGGCTACACCTTC
>medium-sized|TRBD1|16|TRBJ1-6|TRBV11-3
CASSRDSQAYNSPLHF
TGTGCCAGCAGCCGGGACAGTCAGGCCTATAATTCACCCCTCCACTTT
>NA|NA|15|TRBJ2-2|TRBV15
CATSRGTMNTGELFF
TGTGCCACCAGCAGAGGGACAATGAACACCGGGGAGCTGTTTTTT
>few|NA|14|TRBJ1-1|TRBV10-3
CAISEDISGFEAFF
TGTGCCATCAGTGAGGATATTTCGGGTTTTGAAGCTTTCTTT
>NA|TRBD1|14|TRBJ2-2|TRBV29-1
CSVQDRGDTGELFF
TGCAGCGTTCAGGACAGGGGAGACACCGGGGAGCTGTTTTTT
>large|TRBD2|17|TRBJ2-3|TRBV6-8
CASIGLAGGMGTDTQYF
TGTGCCAGCATCGGACTAGCGGGAGGAATGGGCACAGATACGCAGTATTTT
>medium-sized|NA|15|TRBJ1-2|TRBV11-3
CASSLSPSGNYGYTF
TGTGCCAGCAGCTTAAGCCCCTCCGGGAACTATGGCTACACCTTC
>NA|TRBD2|15|TRBJ2-3|TRBV6-8
CASSDSGGATDTQYF
TGTGCCAGCAGTGACAGCGGGGGGGCCACAGATACGCAGTATTTT
>few|TRBD1|13|TRBJ1-1|TRBV30
CAWSEGQITEAFF
TGTGCCTGGAGTGAGGGACAGATCACTGAAGCTTTCTTT
>large|TRBD1|15|TRBJ1-5|TRBV9
CASSVRGVGNQPQHF
TGTGCCAGCAGCGTCAGGGGGGTCGGCAATCAGCCCCAGCATTTT
>medium-sized|TRBD1|14|TRBJ2-7|TRBV11-3
CASSFGTGAYEQYF
TGTGCCAGCAGCTTCGGGACAGGAGCCTACGAGCAGTACTTC
>few|TRBD1|15|TRBJ2-1|TRBV6-8
CAISSTGGIYNEQFF
TGTGCCATCAGCTCGACAGGGGGCATATACAATGAGCAGTTCTTC
>NA|NA|15|TRBJ1-4|TRBV18
CASSPKRQVGEKLFF
TGTGCCAGCTCACCTAAGCGACAGGTGGGCGAAAAACTGTTTTTT
>medium-sized|TRBD2|16|TRBJ2-6|TRBV11-3
CASSSFGRAGANVLTF
TGTGCCAGCAGCTCATTTGGGAGGGCTGGGGCCAACGTCCTGACTTTC
>NA|TRBD2|14|TRBJ2-7|TRBV29-1
CSVGRGLASYEQYF
TGCAGCGTTGGACGGGGACTAGCGAGCTACGAGCAGTACTTC
>medium-sized|NA|14|TRBJ2-5|TRBV11-3
CASSLRGSGGTQYF
TGTGCCAGCAGCTTACGGGGTAGCGGTGGGACCCAGTACTTC
>NA|NA|13|TRBJ2-7|TRBV30
CAWRGGVDYEQYF
TGTGCCTGGAGAGGAGGGGTCGACTACGAGCAGTACTTC
>large|NA|14|TRBJ1-1|TRBV11-3
CASSFQTVTTEAFF
TGTGCCAGCAGCTTCCAGACGGTGACCACTGAAGCTTTCTTT
>few|NA|13|TRBJ2-1|TRBV6-8
CASGVGSPPEQFF
TGTGCCAGCGGAGTTGGCAGTCCCCCTGAGCAGTTCTTC
>NA|TRBD1|17|TRBJ2-5|TRBV25-1
CASTSTTSGTGEETQYF
TGTGCCAGCACCTCAACCACCTCCGGGACAGGGGAAGAGACCCAGTACTTC
>NA|TRBD1|15|TRBJ2-1|TRBV9
CASNTDRGTYNEQFF
TGTGCCAGCAATACTGACAGGGGTACCTACAATGAGCAGTTCTTC
>NA|NA|13|TRBJ2-5|TRBV18
CASSPKIQETQYF
TGTGCCAGCTCACCTAAAATCCAAGAGACCCAGTACTTC
>medium-sized|NA|14|TRBJ1-5|TRBV11-3
CASTQGVGEQPQHF
TGTGCCAGCACCCAGGGCGTCGGGGAACAGCCCCAGCATTTT
>NA|TRBD1|14|TRBJ2-7|TRBV6-8
CASSPGTGIYEQYF
TGTGCCAGCAGCCCCGGGACAGGGATCTACGAGCAGTACTTC
>NA|NA|15|TRBJ2-3|TRBV5-1
CASSPGRPSTDTQYF
TGCGCCAGCAGCCCCGGCCGACCTAGCACAGATACGCAGTATTTT
>few|TRBD1|17|TRBJ1-5|TRBV6-8
CASSSGTGKWGNQPQHF
TGTGCCAGCAGTTCCGGGACAGGGAAGTGGGGCAATCAGCCCCAGCATTTT
>NA|NA|14|TRBJ2-7|TRBV18
CASSMSAGTIEQYF
TGTGCCAGCTCAATGTCCGCAGGGACGATCGAGCAGTACTTC
>medium-sized|NA|16|TRBJ1-6|TRBV11-3
CASSAGAGRVNSPLHF
TGTGCCAGCAGCGCTGGGGCCGGGAGAGTGAATTCACCCCTCCACTTT
>NA|NA|14|TRBJ2-2|TRBV19
CASRPGTVTGELFF
TGTGCCAGTAGACCCGGGACGGTAACCGGGGAGCTGTTTTTT
>medium-sized|TRBD1|15|TRBJ1-1|TRBV4-1
CASSQLRAGGSEAFF
TGCGCCAGCAGCCAATTGAGGGCAGGGGGCTCTGAAGCTTTCTTT
>large|TRBD1|14|TRBJ1-5|TRBV9
CASSPGQFNQPQHF
TGTGCCAGCAGCCCGGGACAGTTCAATCAGCCCCAGCATTTT
>NA|TRBD1|15|TRBJ1-2|TRBV29-1
CSVESGTVTNYGYTF
TGCAGCGTTGAATCCGGGACAGTGACTAACTATGGCTACACCTTC
>medium-sized|NA|16|TRBJ1-5|TRBV11-3
CASSPSIGQASQPQHF
TGTGCCAGCAGCCCGTCGATCGGCCAGGCAAGTCAGCCCCAGCATTTT